One and the same sample provided the 28 T cell receptor beta chains below, sequenced in a study of CD4 T cells in relation to SARS-CoV-2 and coronaviruses. Their target antigens are unknown. Only in-frame clones appear in the TCRdb table, and some are missing; sequencing was by immunoSEQ multiplex PCR. The sample carries about 22,000 clones, about 71% recorded once. Unexposed donor CD4+ T cells date from about 2011-2018, before the COVID-19 pandemic. CD4+ T cells were isolated from the cells after 10 days of culture. Material: CD4+ T cells from PBMCs, cultured in vitro. These receptors came from a human donor in good health.

This clone appeared once. The V and J genes are TRBV30 and TRBJ2-7; D is perhaps TRBD2 (6 bases). The CDR3 has 17 residues. V dropped 3 bases and J dropped 0 bases, with 21 bases sitting between them. Germline CDR1 GTSNPN, CDR2 SVGIG (reference sequence). The CDR3 loop is CAWRNPLGGVSSYEQYF. In nucleotides, the CDR3 is TGTGCCTGGAGGAACCCCCTCGGGGGAGTAAGCTCCTACGAGCAGTACTTC.

The chain carries TRBV6-5 and TRBJ1-1, with a possible D match to TRBD1 (5 bases). With 1 base removed from V and 2 bases from J, the gap between germline ends came to 8 bases. The CDR3 length is 14 residues. In germline, CDR1 is MNHEY, CDR2 SVGAGI. The CDR3 reads CASSYLGHNTEAFF. As DNA, the CDR3 is TGTGCCAGCAGTTACTTAGGACACAACACTGAAGCTTTCTTT.

The chain has TRBV19 and TRBJ1-4; D is unresolved. The CDR3 has 17 residues. V was cut by 5 bases and J by 8 bases, with 24 bases left in between. Per the germline V gene, CDR1 is LNHDA and CDR2 is SQIVND (reference sequence). The CDR3 is CASSALPGLRYREKLFF. The CDR3 DNA is TGTGCCAGTAGTGCTCTCCCTGGACTGAGATATAGAGAAAAACTGTTTTTT.

The V call is TRBV5-1, the J call TRBJ1-2, with 7 bases lining up with TRBD1. Per the germline V gene, CDR1 is SGHRS and CDR2 is YFSETQ. This CDR3 region has 15 residues. V gave up 4 bases and J gave up 6 bases; unmatched junction bases: 12. The CDR3 DNA reads as TGCGCCAGCAGCCTCCGGACAGGAGGTAGCGATGGCTACACCTTC. It specifies CASSLRTGGSDGYTF.

This clone turned up a few times. The genes are TRBV3-1 (or the pseudogene TRBV3-2) and TRBJ2-3; D remains ambiguous. Trimming pared 5 bases from V and 0 bases from J, leaving 12 bases between. The CDR3 loop spans 15 amino acids. Germline CDR1 reads LGHDT; CDR2 reads YNNKEL (reference sequence). CDR3 DNA: TGTGCCAGCAGCTCGAACCTTTTTAGCACAGATACGCAGTATTTT. As protein: CASSSNLFSTDTQYF.

The chain uses TRBV18 and TRBJ1-3, with a tentative D call TRBD1 (5 bases). Germline assignment: CDR1 KGHSH and CDR2 LQKENI. This CDR3 region has 14 residues. Between the trimmed V and J ends, which lost 2 bases and 4 bases, there was a span of 9 bases. The CDR3 bases are TGTGCCAGCTCACCAGCGGGGGAGGGAAACACCATATATTTT. Protein: CASSPAGEGNTIYF.

In the case of this clone: This same CDR3 is encoded by further DNA sequences in the sample. V and J are TRBV3-1 (or the pseudogene TRBV3-2) and TRBJ2-3; D unresolved. This CDR3 is 14 amino acids long. Germline CDR1 and CDR2: LGHDT and YNNKEL (reference sequence). Deletions cut 1 base from V and 2 bases from J, with 7 bases between. The CDR3 sequence: CASSQGLATDTQYF. The CDR3 DNA reads TGTGCCAGCAGCCAAGGTCTTGCCACAGATACGCAGTATTTT.

The chain has TRBV6-5 and TRBJ1-3; unclear D gene. CDR1 is MNHEY and CDR2 is SVGAGI in the germline V gene. This CDR3 is 14 amino acids long. Trimming cost V 2 bases and J 0 bases, with 5 bases left between them. CDR3 sequence reads: CASSYMLSGNTIYF. For the CDR3, the DNA is TGTGCCAGCAGTTACATGCTCTCTGGAAACACCATATATTTT.

The rearrangement joins TRBV3-1 (or the pseudogene TRBV3-2) to TRBJ2-1; D uncertain. V was clipped by 1 base and J by 3 bases, with 4 bases between them. There are 13 residues in the CDR3. Germline CDR1 and CDR2: LGHDT and YNNKEL (reference sequence). CDR3 amino acids: CASSQGDYNEQFF. CDR3 DNA sequence: TGTGCCAGCAGCCAAGGAGACTACAATGAGCAGTTCTTC.

The chain combines TRBV4-2 with TRBJ2-5; the D gene is possibly TRBD2 (6 bases). Germline V gene sequence: CDR1 LGHNA, CDR2 YNFKEQ. Between the trimmed V and J ends, which lost 0 bases and 5 bases, there was a span of 19 bases. This CDR3 has 17 amino acids. CDR3 amino acids: CASSQDLFVGGRETQYF. DNA of the CDR3: TGTGCCAGCAGCCAAGATCTCTTTGTGGGAGGAAGGGAGACCCAGTACTTC.

The V and J genes are TRBV14 and TRBJ2-1; D is perhaps TRBD2 (5 bases). Germline values: CDR1 SGHDN, CDR2 FVKESK. V lost 1 base to trimming and J lost 8 bases, with 18 bases between them. This CDR3 is 16 amino acids long. The CDR3 is CASSQGRGLPLDEQFF. The CDR3 DNA is TGTGCCAGCAGCCAAGGTCGCGGACTCCCCCTTGATGAGCAGTTCTTC.

The J gene is TRBJ1-2, the V gene TRBV6-5; D not resolved. Trimming pared 5 bases from V and 3 bases from J, leaving 7 bases between. The germline CDR1 and CDR2 sequences are MNHEY and SVGAGI. The CDR3 consists of 12 residues. The CDR3 loop is CASSRTDYGYTF. CDR3 nucleotide sequence: TGTGCCAGCAGTCGGACGGACTATGGCTACACCTTC.

The chain has TRBV5-4 and TRBJ2-3; 8 positions match TRBD1. This CDR3 contains 14 residues. J gave up 4 bases and V 3 bases, and 4 bases lay outside the gene matches. From germline, CDR1 is SGHNT and CDR2 YYREEE (reference sequence). The CDR3 DNA follows: TGTGCCAGCAGCTACCGGGACAGGCCAGATACGCAGTATTTT. Protein: CASSYRDRPDTQYF.

The J gene is TRBJ2-3, the V gene TRBV18; TRBD2 might be the D (6 bases). Trimming shortened V by 0 bases and J by 3 bases, and 13 bases separated the two germline ends. Germline CDR1 KGHSH, CDR2 LQKENI. This CDR3 spans 16 amino acids. The CDR3 DNA sequence: TGTGCCAGCTCACCACCGGGAGGAGTGGGGACAGATACGCAGTATTTT. Translating it yields CASSPPGGVGTDTQYF.

The CDR3 region is CASSGTSGSGRETQYF. CDR3 nucleotide sequence: TGTGCCAGCAGCGGGACTAGCGGGTCAGGCAGGGAGACCCAGTACTTC. The rearrangement uses TRBV11-3 and TRBJ2-5, with 12 bases that match TRBD2. Germline CDR1 and CDR2: SGHNT and YENEEA. This CDR3 is built from 16 residues. V dropped 5 bases and J dropped 5; count of bases not matched to a gene: 9.

This clone came up once. This chain uses TRBV29-1 with TRBJ1-3, with a weak D call TRBD1 (5 bases). The CDR3 runs 15 residues. The V end was cut by 5 bases, the J end by 2 bases, with 16 bases between. The germline CDR1 and CDR2 sequences are SQVTM and ANQGSEA. The CDR3 sequence is CSVSGGGVPGNTIYF. Written as DNA, the CDR3 is TGCAGCGTTTCTGGCGGGGGAGTTCCTGGAAACACCATATATTTT.

The chain links TRBV30 to TRBJ2-5; D unresolved. The CDR3 is 11 residues long. V lost 7 bases and J 4 bases, leaving 10 bases between the germline ends. Germline values: CDR1 GTSNPN, CDR2 SVGIG (reference sequence). The CDR3: CASGPGETQYF. DNA for the CDR3: TGTGCCTCAGGACCGGGAGAGACCCAGTACTTC.

V gene TRBV3-1 (or the pseudogene TRBV3-2) combines with J gene TRBJ2-1, with TRBD2 matching over 10 bases. The germline gives CDR1 LGHDT, CDR2 YNNKEL (reference sequence). V gave up 4 bases and J gave up 2 bases; unmatched junction bases: 5. The CDR3 extends over 16 amino acids. The DNA of the CDR3 is TGTGCCAGCAGCCTATCGAGCGGGGGGGCCTACAATGAGCAGTTCTTC. This encodes CASSLSSGGAYNEQFF.

This clone was observed a few times. This rearrangement joins TRBV2 to TRBJ2-2; possibly TRBD2 for D (5 bases). CDR1 and CDR2 (germline): SNHLY, FYNNEI. The CDR3 contains 15 residues. V lost 7 bases and J 5 bases, leaving 17 bases between the germline ends. The CDR3 DNA reads TGTGCCAGCATCTTGGACCGCTCGGGGACCGGGGAGCTGTTTTTT. This gives the protein CASILDRSGTGELFF.

The V gene is TRBV7-9, the J gene TRBJ2-3; no clear D. The CDR3 has 15 residues. Trimming stripped 3 bases from V and 1 base from J, with 11 bases between. Germline assignment: CDR1 SEHNR and CDR2 FQNEAQ (reference sequence). This CDR3 is CASSFWRQRTDTQYF. The CDR3 DNA is TGTGCCAGCAGCTTTTGGCGTCAACGCACAGATACGCAGTATTTT.

This rearrangement joins TRBV27 to TRBJ2-1; a possible D gene is TRBD2 (5 bases). The V end was cut by 9 bases, the J end by 2 bases, with 23 bases between. The length of the CDR3 is 17 residues. The germline V gene encodes CDR1 MNHEY and CDR2 SMNVEV (reference sequence). The CDR3 protein is CASTPRPGVGAYNEQFF. CDR3 DNA: TGTGCCAGTACCCCCAGGCCCGGGGTTGGTGCCTACAATGAGCAGTTCTTC.

The rearrangement uses TRBV7-3 and TRBJ2-2; D ambiguous. Germline V CDR1 and CDR2: SGHTA, FQGTGA. Trimming removed 2 bases at V and 0 bases at J, with 10 bases between. There are 16 residues in the CDR3. The CDR3 here is CASSLYGQPNTGELFF. CDR3 nucleotide sequence: TGTGCCAGCAGCTTATATGGCCAACCGAACACCGGGGAGCTGTTTTTT.

This rearrangement joins TRBV5-6 to TRBJ1-1; D is uncertain. Germline CDR1 reads SGHDT; CDR2 reads YYEEEE. Trimming shortened V by 0 bases and J by 0 bases, and 3 bases separated the two germline ends. The CDR3 extends over 13 amino acids. CDR3 loop: CASSLGMNTEAFF. The CDR3 DNA is TGTGCCAGCAGCTTGGGCATGAACACTGAAGCTTTCTTT.

The J gene is TRBJ2-3, the V gene TRBV4-3; the D gene is possibly TRBD1 (6 bases). The CDR3 is 15 residues long. Per germline, CDR1 LGHNA and CDR2 YSLEER. V was pared by 4 bases and J by 4 bases, with 15 bases between. DNA of the CDR3: TGCGCCAGCAGCCGGGAAGGGGCAGGGGCAGATACGCAGTATTTT. Its translation: CASSREGAGADTQYF.

This chain connects TRBV7-9 to TRBJ2-3, with D possibly matching TRBD2 (6 bases). Trimming left V 5 bases short and J 2 bases short, with 17 bases between. The CDR3 loop spans 16 amino acids. The germline CDR1 and CDR2 sequences are SEHNR and FQNEAQ (reference sequence). This CDR3 is CASSLRRDFSTDTQYF. CDR3 bases: TGTGCCAGCAGCCTGCGCCGGGACTTCTCCACAGATACGCAGTATTTT.

The rearrangement uses TRBV10-3 and TRBJ2-3; 8 positions match TRBD2. The junction had 10 bases not matched to a gene; V was cut back by 10 bases and J by 4 bases. The germline V gene has CDR1 ENHRY and CDR2 SYGVKD. The CDR3 loop spans 14 amino acids. Written as DNA, the CDR3 is TGTGCCAGCAGGACTAGCCAGGTTGCAGATACGCAGTATTTT. Translated, it gives CASRTSQVADTQYF.

This clone was seen a few times. This chain's CDR3 is CASSVQGGQPQHF. CDR3 sequence (DNA): TGTGCCAGCAGTGTCCAGGGAGGTCAGCCCCAGCATTTT. This chain joins TRBV2 and TRBJ1-5, with D maybe TRBD1 (5 bases). With 4 bases removed from V and 6 bases from J, the gap between germline ends came to 10 bases. The CDR3 totals 13 residues. Germline V gene lookup returns CDR1 SNHLY and CDR2 FYNNEI.

V gene TRBV24-1 combines with J gene TRBJ1-5; no firm D call. The CDR3 sequence is 12 residues long. In germline, CDR1 is KGHDR, CDR2 SFDVKD. V was cut by 5 bases and J by 6 bases, with 7 bases left in between. CDR3 in amino acids: CATSGGPQPQHF. In nucleotides, the CDR3 is TGTGCCACCAGTGGAGGGCCTCAGCCCCAGCATTTT.